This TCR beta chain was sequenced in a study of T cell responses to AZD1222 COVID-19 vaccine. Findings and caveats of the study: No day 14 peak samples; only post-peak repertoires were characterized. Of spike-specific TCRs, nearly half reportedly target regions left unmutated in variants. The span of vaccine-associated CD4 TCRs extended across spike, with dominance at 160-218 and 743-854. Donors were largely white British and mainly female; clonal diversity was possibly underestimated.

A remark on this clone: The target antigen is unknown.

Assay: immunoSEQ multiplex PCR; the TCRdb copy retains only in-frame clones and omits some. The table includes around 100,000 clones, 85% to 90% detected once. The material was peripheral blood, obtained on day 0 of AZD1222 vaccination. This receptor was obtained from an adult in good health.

The CDR3 region is CASSLGLAGANEQFF. The DNA for the CDR3 is TGTGCCAGCAGCTTAGGACTAGCGGGGGCAAATGAGCAGTTCTTC. The chain employs TRBV13 and TRBJ2-1; 11 bases fit TRBD2. The V gene end was trimmed by 0 bases and the J gene end by 7 bases; junction bases not matched to a gene: 2. The CDR3 sequence is 15 residues long. Per the germline V gene, CDR1 is PRHDT and CDR2 is FYEKMQ (reference sequence). Full variable domain (missing parts from reference TRBV13 and TRBJ2-1): AAGVIQSPRHLIKEKRETATLKCYPIPRHDTVYWYQQGPGQDPQFLISFYEKMQSDKGSIPDRFSAQQFSDYHSELNMSSLELGDSALYFCASSLGLAGANEQFFGPGTRLTVL.